These 10 T cell receptor beta chains share one sample of origin, sequenced in a study of blood T cell repertoires in COVID-19. Data came from immunoSEQ multiplex PCR; TCRdb stores just in-frame clones and leaves some out. In the table there are over 300,000 clones, 90% of which are singletons. The sequencing input was peripheral blood. All receptors come from a man aged 18 to 35 with active or convalescent COVID-19.

The chain recombines TRBV11-2 with TRBJ1-1, with 9 bases matching TRBD1. Looked up from germline, CDR1 is SGHAT and CDR2 is FQNNGV. The J segment lost 1 base and the V segment lost 5 bases, leaving 11 bases of the junction unmatched. The CDR3 totals 17 residues. The CDR3 region is CASSLQGQGGGNTEAFF. CDR3 DNA sequence: TGTGCCAGCAGCCTCCAGGGACAGGGAGGGGGGAACACTGAAGCTTTCTTT.

V is TRBV29-1 and J is TRBJ2-7; tentatively, D is TRBD1 (6 bases). The germline V gene encodes CDR1 SQVTM and CDR2 ANQGSEA. The CDR3 covers 12 residues. Trimming took off 7 bases at V and 3 bases at J, with 13 bases between the two ends. The CDR3 spells CSARQADYEQYF. As DNA, the CDR3 is TGCAGCGCAAGACAGGCCGACTACGAGCAGTACTTC.

This clone appeared once. This chain joins TRBV5-1 and TRBJ1-1; D is possibly TRBD1 (5 bases). Looked up from germline, CDR1 is SGHRS and CDR2 is YFSETQ. V was clipped by 2 bases and J by 5 bases, with 10 bases between them. The CDR3 is made up of 13 amino acids. DNA of the CDR3: TGCGCCAGCAGCTTCAAGGAGGGGACTGAAGCTTTCTTT. Residues: CASSFKEGTEAFF. Variable domain in full (rest from reference TRBV5-1 and TRBJ1-1): KAGVTQTPRYLIKTRGQQVTLSCSPISGHRSVSWYQQTPGQGLQFLFEYFSETQRNKGNFPGRFSGRQFSNSRSEMNVSTLELGDSALYLCASSFKEGTEAFFGQGTRLTVV.

This clone has just one count. The chain is built from TRBV3-1 (or the pseudogene TRBV3-2) and TRBJ2-1, with 7 bases lining up with TRBD1. V lost 8 bases and J lost 4; bases outside the gene matches: 8. Germline-derived CDR1 and CDR2 are LGHDT and YNNKEL (reference sequence). The CDR3 has 14 amino acids. CDR3 DNA sequence: TGTGCCAGCGGAGAGGGGGCGTCTTACAATGAGCAGTTCTTC. It codes for CASGEGASYNEQFF.

The chain recombines TRBV7-3 with TRBJ1-2; tentatively, D is TRBD1 (6 bases). The germline V gene has CDR1 SGHTA and CDR2 FQGTGA. The CDR3 is 13 amino acids. V lost 6 bases to trimming and J lost 6 bases, with 14 bases between them. The CDR3 DNA is TGTGCCAGCAGAAGGGACCAGGGGCATGGCTACACCTTC. Its translation is CASRRDQGHGYTF.

This clone showed up just a few times. The chain carries TRBV24-1 and TRBJ2-3; no reliable D call. The CDR3 runs to 13 residues. In germline, CDR1 is KGHDR, CDR2 SFDVKD. The V gene lost 3 bases and the J gene lost 3 bases, with 6 bases spanning the gap. The CDR3 spells CATSDVHTDTQYF. CDR3 bases: TGTGCCACCAGTGATGTACATACAGATACGCAGTATTTT.

This chain uses TRBV18 with TRBJ2-7; 11 positions match TRBD2. J was trimmed by 4 bases and V by 0 bases; bases with no gene match: 5. Germline CDR1 is KGHSH and CDR2 is LQKENI. This CDR3 region has 16 residues. CDR3 residues: CASSPPYGTSGYEQYF. The CDR3 DNA is TGTGCCAGCTCACCACCTTACGGGACTAGCGGATACGAGCAGTACTTC.

The chain links TRBV3-1 (or the pseudogene TRBV3-2) to TRBJ2-7, with D perhaps matching TRBD2 (8 bases). This CDR3 is 20 amino acids long. CDR1 and CDR2 (germline): LGHDT, YNNKEL (reference sequence). V gave up 3 bases and J gave up 4 bases, with 31 bases separating them. The DNA for the CDR3 is TGTGCCAGCAGCCAGAGAGCTGTTCCGGGAGGGAGGGGGCTTCGATACGAGCAGTACTTC. It encodes CASSQRAVPGGRGLRYEQYF.

This clone showed up just once. This chain uses TRBV27 with TRBJ1-2, with D perhaps TRBD1 (5 bases). Trimming removed 5 bases from V and 0 bases from J, with 13 bases in between. The CDR3 is 15 residues long. Germline V gives CDR1 MNHEY, CDR2 SMNVEV (reference sequence). The CDR3 is CASSQRDGANYGYTF. DNA for the CDR3: TGTGCCAGCAGTCAGCGGGACGGAGCTAACTATGGCTACACCTTC.

In this sample, this clone turned up once. The chain uses TRBV14 and TRBJ2-5, with TRBD2 matching over 7 bases. The CDR3 sequence is 14 residues long. Germline assignment: CDR1 SGHDN and CDR2 FVKESK. J was trimmed by 5 bases and V by 5 bases; bases with no gene match: 8. The CDR3 DNA reads as TGTGCCAGCAGCAGATTACTAGCGAGCGAGACCCAGTACTTC. It yields the protein CASSRLLASETQYF.